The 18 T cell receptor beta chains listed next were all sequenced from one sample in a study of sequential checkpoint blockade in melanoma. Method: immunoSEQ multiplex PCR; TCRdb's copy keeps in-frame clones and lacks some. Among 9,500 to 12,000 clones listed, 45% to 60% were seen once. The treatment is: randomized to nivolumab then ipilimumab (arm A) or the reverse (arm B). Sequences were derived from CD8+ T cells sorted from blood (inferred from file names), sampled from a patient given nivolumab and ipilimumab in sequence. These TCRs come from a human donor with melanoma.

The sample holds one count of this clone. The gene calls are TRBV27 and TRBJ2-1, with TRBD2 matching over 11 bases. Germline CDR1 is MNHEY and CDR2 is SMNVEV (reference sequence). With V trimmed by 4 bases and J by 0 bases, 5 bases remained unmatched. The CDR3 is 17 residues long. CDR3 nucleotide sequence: TGTGCCAGCAGTTCATTGACTAGCGGGATCTCCTACAATGAGCAGTTCTTC. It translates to CASSSLTSGISYNEQFF.

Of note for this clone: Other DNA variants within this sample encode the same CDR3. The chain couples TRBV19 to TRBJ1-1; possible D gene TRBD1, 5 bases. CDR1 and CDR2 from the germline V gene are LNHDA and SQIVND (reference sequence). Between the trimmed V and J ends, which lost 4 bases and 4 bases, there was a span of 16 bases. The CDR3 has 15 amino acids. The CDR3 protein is CASSTSQGAGTEAFF. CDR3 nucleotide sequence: TGTGCCAGTAGTACCTCCCAGGGAGCGGGCACTGAAGCTTTCTTT.

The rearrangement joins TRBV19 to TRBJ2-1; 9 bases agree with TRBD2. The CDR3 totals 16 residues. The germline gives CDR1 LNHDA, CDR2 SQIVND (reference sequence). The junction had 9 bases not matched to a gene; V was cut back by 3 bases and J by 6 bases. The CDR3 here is CASSMTASGIFNEQFF. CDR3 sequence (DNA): TGTGCCAGTAGTATGACTGCTAGCGGGATTTTCAATGAGCAGTTCTTC.

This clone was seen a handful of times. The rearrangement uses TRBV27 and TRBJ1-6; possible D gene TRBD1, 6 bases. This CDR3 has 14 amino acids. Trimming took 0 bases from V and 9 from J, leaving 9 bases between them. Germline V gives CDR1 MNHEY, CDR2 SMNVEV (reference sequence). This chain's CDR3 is CASSLSGGLSPLHF. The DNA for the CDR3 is TGTGCCAGCAGTTTATCAGGGGGTCTTTCACCCCTCCACTTT.

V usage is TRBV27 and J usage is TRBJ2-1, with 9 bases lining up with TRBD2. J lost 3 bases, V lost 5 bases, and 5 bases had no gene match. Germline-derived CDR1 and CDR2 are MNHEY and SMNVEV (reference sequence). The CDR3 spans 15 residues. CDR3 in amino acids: CASSGAGGLYNEQFF. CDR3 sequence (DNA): TGTGCCAGCAGTGGAGCGGGAGGCCTCTACAATGAGCAGTTCTTC.

The chain's CDR3 is CASSLWGSSYEQYF. In DNA, the CDR3 is TGTGCCAGCAGTTTATGGGGGAGCTCCTACGAGCAGTACTTC. The rearrangement joins TRBV28 to TRBJ2-7, with D possibly TRBD2 on 5 matching bases. Per the germline V gene, CDR1 is MDHEN and CDR2 is SYDVKM. Trimming stripped 0 bases from V and 0 bases from J, with 6 bases between. This CDR3 has 14 amino acids.

The CDR3 coding sequence is TGCGCCAGCAGCCAACACCCGGGCTCCTACGAGCAGTACTTC. This gives the protein CASSQHPGSYEQYF. The gene calls are TRBV4-3 and TRBJ2-7; D is ambiguous. V dropped 2 bases and J dropped 0 bases, with 8 bases sitting between them. The germline V gene encodes CDR1 LGHNA and CDR2 YSLEER. The CDR3 extends over 14 amino acids.

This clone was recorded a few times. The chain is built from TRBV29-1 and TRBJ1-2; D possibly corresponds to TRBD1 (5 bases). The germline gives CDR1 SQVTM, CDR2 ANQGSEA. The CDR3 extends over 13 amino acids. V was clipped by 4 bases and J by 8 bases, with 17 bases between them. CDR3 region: CSVVAGTYKGYTF. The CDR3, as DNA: TGCAGCGTTGTGGCGGGGACTTATAAGGGCTACACCTTC. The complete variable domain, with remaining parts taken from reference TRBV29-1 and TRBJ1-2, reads SAVISQKPSRDICQRGTSLTIQCQVDSQVTMMFWYRQQPGQSLTLIATANQGSEATYESGFVIDKFPISRPNLTFSTLTVSNMSPEDSSIYLCSVVAGTYKGYTFGSGTRLTVV.

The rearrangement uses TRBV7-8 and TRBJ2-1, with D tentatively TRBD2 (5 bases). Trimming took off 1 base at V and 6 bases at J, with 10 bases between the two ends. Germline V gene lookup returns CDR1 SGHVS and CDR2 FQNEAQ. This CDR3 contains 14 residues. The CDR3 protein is CASSLEELGNEQFF. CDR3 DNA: TGTGCCAGCAGCTTAGAAGAACTAGGCAATGAGCAGTTCTTC.

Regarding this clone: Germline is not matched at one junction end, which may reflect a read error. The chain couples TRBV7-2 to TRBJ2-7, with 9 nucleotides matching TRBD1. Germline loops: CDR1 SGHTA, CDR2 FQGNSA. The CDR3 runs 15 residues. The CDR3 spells CAGSLNRDRVHEQYF. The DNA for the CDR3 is TGTGCCGGCAGTTTAAACCGGGACAGGGTACACGAGCAGTACTTC.

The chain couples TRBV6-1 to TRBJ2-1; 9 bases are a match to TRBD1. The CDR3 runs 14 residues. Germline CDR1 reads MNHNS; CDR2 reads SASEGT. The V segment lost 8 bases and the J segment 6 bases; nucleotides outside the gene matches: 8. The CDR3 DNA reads TGTGCCAGCCTTCGGACAGGGGTCGGCAATGAGCAGTTCTTC. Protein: CASLRTGVGNEQFF.

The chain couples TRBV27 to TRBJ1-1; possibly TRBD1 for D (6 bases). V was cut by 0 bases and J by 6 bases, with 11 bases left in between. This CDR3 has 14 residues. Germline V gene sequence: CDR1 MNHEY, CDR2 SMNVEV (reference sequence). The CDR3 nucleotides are TGTGCCAGCAGTTTATCACAGGGCGGACCTGAAGCTTTCTTT. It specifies CASSLSQGGPEAFF.

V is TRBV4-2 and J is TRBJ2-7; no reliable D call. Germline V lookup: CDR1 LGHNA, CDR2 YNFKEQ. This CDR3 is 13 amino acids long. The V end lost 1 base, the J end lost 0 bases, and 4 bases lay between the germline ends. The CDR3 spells CASSQGSSYEQYF. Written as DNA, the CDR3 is TGTGCCAGCAGCCAAGGGAGCTCCTACGAGCAGTACTTC.

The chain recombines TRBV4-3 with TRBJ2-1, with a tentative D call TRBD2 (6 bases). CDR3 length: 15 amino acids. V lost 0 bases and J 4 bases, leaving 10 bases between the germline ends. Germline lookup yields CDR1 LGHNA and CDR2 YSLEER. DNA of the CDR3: TGCGCCAGCAGCCAAGATACGGGGGTTTACAATGAGCAGTTCTTC. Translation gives CASSQDTGVYNEQFF.

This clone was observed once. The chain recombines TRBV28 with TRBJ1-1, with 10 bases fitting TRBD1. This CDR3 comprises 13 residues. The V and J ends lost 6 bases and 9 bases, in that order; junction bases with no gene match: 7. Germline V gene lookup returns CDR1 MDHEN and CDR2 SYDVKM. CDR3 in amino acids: CASSMGDRGKAFF. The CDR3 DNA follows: TGTGCCAGCAGCATGGGGGACAGGGGTAAAGCTTTCTTT.

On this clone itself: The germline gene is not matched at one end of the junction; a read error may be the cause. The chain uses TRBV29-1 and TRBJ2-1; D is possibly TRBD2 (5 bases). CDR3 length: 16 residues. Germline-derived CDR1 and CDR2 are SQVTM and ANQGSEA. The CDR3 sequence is CSGEGRGARGYNEQFF. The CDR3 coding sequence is TGCAGCGGTGAAGGTCGAGGAGCGCGAGGGTACAATGAGCAGTTCTTC.

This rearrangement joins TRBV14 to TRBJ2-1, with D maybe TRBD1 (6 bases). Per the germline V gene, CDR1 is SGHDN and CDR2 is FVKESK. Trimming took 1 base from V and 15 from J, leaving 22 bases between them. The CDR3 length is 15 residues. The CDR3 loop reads CASSQVQGAVRGLFF. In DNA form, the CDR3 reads TGTGCCAGCAGCCAAGTACAGGGAGCAGTCAGGGGCCTGTTCTTC.

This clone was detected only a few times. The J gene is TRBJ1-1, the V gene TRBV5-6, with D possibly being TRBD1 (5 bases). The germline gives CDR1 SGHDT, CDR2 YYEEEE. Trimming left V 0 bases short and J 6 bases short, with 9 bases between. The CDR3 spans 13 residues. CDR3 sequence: CASSLGQRSEAFF. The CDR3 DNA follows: TGTGCCAGCAGCTTGGGACAGAGGTCTGAAGCTTTCTTT.